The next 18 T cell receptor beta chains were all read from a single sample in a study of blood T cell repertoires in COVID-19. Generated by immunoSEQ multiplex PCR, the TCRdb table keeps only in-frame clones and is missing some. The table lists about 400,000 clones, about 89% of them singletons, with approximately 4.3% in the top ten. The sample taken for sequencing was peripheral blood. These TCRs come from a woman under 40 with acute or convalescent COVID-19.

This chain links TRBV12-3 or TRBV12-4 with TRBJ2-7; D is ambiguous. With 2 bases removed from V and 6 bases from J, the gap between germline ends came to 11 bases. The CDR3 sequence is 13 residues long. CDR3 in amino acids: CASSLYSLGEQYF. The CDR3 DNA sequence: TGTGCCAGCAGTTTATACTCCCTAGGCGAGCAGTACTTC.

CDR3 residues: CASRAQAVGDNEQFF. The CDR3 DNA reads TGTGCCAGCAGGGCCCAAGCAGTAGGGGACAATGAGCAGTTCTTC. V usage is TRBV6-6 and J usage is TRBJ2-1; the D gene is possibly TRBD1 (5 bases). The CDR3 consists of 15 residues. Trimming took 6 bases from V and 5 from J, leaving 17 bases between them. Germline V gives CDR1 MNHNY, CDR2 SVGAGI (reference sequence).

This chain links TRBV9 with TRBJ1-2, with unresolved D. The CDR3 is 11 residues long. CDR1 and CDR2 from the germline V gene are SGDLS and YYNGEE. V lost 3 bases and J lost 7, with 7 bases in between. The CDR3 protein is CASSDTAGYTF. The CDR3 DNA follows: TGTGCCAGCAGCGATACAGCTGGCTACACCTTC.

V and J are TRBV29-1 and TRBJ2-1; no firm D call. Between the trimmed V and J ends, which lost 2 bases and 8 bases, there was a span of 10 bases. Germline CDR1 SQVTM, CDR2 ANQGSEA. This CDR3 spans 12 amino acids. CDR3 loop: CSVERSVYEQFF. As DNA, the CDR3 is TGCAGCGTTGAAAGATCAGTCTATGAGCAGTTCTTC.

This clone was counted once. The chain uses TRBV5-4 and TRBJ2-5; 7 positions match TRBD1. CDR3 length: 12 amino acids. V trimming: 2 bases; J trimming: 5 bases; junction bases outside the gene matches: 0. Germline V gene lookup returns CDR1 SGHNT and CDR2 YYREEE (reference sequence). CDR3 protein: CASSFRGETQYF. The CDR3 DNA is TGTGCCAGCAGCTTCAGGGGGGAGACCCAGTACTTC.

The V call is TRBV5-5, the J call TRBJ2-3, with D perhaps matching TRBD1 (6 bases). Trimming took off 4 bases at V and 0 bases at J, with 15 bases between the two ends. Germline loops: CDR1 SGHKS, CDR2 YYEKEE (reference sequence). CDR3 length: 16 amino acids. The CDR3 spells CASSTGQLTSTDTQYF. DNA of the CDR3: TGTGCCAGCAGCACAGGACAGTTGACCAGCACAGATACGCAGTATTTT.

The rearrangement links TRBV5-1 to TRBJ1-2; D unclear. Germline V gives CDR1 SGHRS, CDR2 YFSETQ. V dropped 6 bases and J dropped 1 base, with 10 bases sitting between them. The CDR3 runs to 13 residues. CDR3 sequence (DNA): TGCGCCAGCAAGATAGGGAGTAACTATGGCTACACCTTC. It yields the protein CASKIGSNYGYTF.

The CDR3 region is CASSPTGIDSGNTIYF. The CDR3 region has the DNA TGTGCCAGCAGCCCTACAGGTATAGACTCTGGAAACACCATATATTTT. This chain uses TRBV4-2 with TRBJ1-3, with D possibly being TRBD1 (5 bases). The germline CDR1 and CDR2 sequences are LGHNA and YNFKEQ. CDR3 size: 16 residues. V gave up 4 bases and J gave up 0 bases, with 13 bases separating them.

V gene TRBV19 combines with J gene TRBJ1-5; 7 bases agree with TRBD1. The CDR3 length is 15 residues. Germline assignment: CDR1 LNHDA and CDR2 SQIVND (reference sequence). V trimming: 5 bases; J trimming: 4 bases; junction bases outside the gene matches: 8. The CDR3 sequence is CASSSKNRGNQPQHF. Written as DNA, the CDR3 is TGTGCCAGTAGTTCAAAAAACAGGGGTAATCAGCCCCAGCATTTT.

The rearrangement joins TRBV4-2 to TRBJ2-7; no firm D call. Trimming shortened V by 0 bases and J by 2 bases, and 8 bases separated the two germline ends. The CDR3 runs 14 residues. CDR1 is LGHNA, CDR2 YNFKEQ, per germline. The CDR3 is CASSQELVTYEQYF. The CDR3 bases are TGTGCCAGCAGCCAAGAATTAGTAACCTACGAGCAGTACTTC.

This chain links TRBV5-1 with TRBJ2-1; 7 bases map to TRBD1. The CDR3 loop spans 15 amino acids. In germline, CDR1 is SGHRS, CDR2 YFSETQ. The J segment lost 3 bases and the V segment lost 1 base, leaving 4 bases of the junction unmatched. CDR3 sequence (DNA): TGCGCCAGCAGCTTGTCGGGACAGCTCTACAATGAGCAGTTCTTC. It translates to CASSLSGQLYNEQFF.

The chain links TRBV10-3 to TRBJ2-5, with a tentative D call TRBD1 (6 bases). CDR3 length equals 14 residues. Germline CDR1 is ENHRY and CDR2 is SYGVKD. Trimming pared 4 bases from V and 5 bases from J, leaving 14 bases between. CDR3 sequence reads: CAISGDDRWETQYF. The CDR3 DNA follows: TGTGCCATCAGTGGGGATGACAGGTGGGAGACCCAGTACTTC.

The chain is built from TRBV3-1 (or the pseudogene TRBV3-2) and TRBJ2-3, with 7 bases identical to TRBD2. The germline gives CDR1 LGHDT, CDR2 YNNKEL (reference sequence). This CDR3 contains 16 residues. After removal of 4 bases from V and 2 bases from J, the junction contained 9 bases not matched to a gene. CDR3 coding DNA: TGTGCCAGCAGCCGTAGGACTAGTCCCGCCACAGATACGCAGTATTTT. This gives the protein CASSRRTSPATDTQYF.

Written as DNA, the CDR3 is TGTGCCAGCAGTGGAGGACAGGGGCTAAGGGTGGATACGCAGTATTTT. This sequence encodes CASSGGQGLRVDTQYF. J is TRBJ2-3 and V is TRBV2, with 9 bases identical to TRBD1. The CDR3 is 16 residues long. CDR1 is SNHLY, CDR2 FYNNEI, per germline. Trimming removed 4 bases from V and 6 bases from J; junction bases left unmatched: 11.

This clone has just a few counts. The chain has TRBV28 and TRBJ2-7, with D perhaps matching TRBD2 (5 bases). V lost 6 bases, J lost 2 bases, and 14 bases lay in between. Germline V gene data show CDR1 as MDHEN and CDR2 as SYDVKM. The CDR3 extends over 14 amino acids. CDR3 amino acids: CASRETGTTYEQYF. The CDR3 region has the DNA TGTGCCAGCAGGGAAACGGGAACCACCTACGAGCAGTACTTC.

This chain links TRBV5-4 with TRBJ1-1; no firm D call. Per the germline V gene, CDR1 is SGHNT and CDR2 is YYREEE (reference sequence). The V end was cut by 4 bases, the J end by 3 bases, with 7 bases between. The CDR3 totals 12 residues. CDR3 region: CASSQRDTEAFF. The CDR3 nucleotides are TGTGCCAGCAGCCAGAGGGACACTGAAGCTTTCTTT.

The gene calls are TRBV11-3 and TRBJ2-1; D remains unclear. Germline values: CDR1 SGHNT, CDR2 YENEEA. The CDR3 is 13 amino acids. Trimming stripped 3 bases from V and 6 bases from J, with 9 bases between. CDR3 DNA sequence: TGTGCCAGCAGCTTTTCTCGGGTCAATGAGCAGTTCTTC. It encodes CASSFSRVNEQFF.

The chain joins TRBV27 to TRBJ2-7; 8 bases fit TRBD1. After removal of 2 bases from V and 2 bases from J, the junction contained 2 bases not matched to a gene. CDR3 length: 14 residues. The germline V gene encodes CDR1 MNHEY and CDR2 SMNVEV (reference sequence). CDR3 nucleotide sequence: TGTGCCAGCAGTTTAATGACAGGGGCCTACGAGCAGTACTTC. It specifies CASSLMTGAYEQYF.